A single T cell receptor beta chain is shown here with its context. Antigen: not known. Given a much more abundant clone one base away, this may be a read error. Template material for amplifying TCR beta CDR3 regions consisted of RNA transcripts. TCR CDR3 regions were first amplified by RT-PCR with HTBI primers. TCRdb redid the calling of the multiplex PCR reads with MiXCR, one entry per CDR3 protein. The table includes about 700,000 distinct CDR3 sequences, nearly 45% detected once. It was uncontrolled infection, other autoimmune disease, pregnancy or lactation that excluded patients. Orbital computed tomography and thyroid ultrasound, together with serum TRAb and thyroxine and clinical symptoms, were used for diagnoses. The data were taken from a study of T cells in Graves' hyperthyroidism and ophthalmopathy. Study-level points and caveats: Stable hyperthyroidism was separated from ophthalmopathy by a model based on 13 V-J features. Appearing also in blood were most of the thyroid clonotypes expanded above 0.001.

Trimming stripped 4 bases from V and 7 bases from J, with 9 bases between. From germline, CDR1 is KGHDR and CDR2 SFDVKD. CDR3 size: 12 residues. The sequence came from an adult man with Graves' disease, either hyperthyroidism or ophthalmopathy (not recorded which). The genes are TRBV24-1 and TRBJ1-2; D not resolved. The sequencing sample was made of peripheral blood or thyroid tissue (not recorded which). The CDR3 bases are TGTGCCACCAGTGAAGTCCGGGCTGGCTACACCTTC. Protein: CATSEVRAGYTF.